The rows below give T cell receptor beta chains drawn from one sample of a study of cytomegalovirus exposure and HLA in healthy donors. TCRdb's copy holds only in-frame clones and misses some; the assay was immunoSEQ multiplex PCR. This sample has over 130,000 clones, with around 90% found just once. Sequenced sample: PBMCs. The origin of the receptors is a middle-aged woman in good health and CMV-seronegative. Both conserved end residues are trimmed from each CDR3. A D gene is named only where the DNA matches it firmly.

V gene	D gene	CDR3 protein
TRBV28	TRBD1	ASSLFSGGRRNQPQH
TRBV28	.	ASSLLATPQSQY
TRBV2	.	ASSEDRGNQPQH
TRBV10-3	.	AISELPGEDTQY
TRBV7-2	.	ASSKGDYETQY
TRBV4-2	.	ASSQDPRASYNEQF
TRBV5-1	TRBD2	ASTERGTYNEQF
TRBV4-2	.	ASSQEQGRGTGELF
TRBV5-1	TRBD2	ASTGTSGNEQY
TRBV6-5	.	APGGGETEAF
TRBV27	.	ASSLFGRDQPQH
TRBV4-1	.	ASSPRDFHEQY
TRBV28	TRBD2	ASSLTRTSGTYEQY
TRBV7-8	.	ASSSNRDYEKLF
TRBV6-1	.	ASGPTENYGYT
TRBV18	.	ASSPPEWQGNTIY
TRBV30	.	AWRDLQFEQY
TRBV5-4	.	ASSLGGRTDTQY
TRBV11-2	TRBD2	ASSLASGTEQY